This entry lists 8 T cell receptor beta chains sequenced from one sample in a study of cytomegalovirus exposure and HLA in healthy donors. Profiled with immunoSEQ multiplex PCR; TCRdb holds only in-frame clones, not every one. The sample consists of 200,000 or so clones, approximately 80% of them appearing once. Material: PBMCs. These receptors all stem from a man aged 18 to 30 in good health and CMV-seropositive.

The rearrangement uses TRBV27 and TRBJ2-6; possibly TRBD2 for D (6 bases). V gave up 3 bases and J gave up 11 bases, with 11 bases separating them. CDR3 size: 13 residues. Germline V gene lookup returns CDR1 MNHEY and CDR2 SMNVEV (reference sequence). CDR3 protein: CASSLRGVHVLTF. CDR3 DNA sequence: TGTGCCAGCAGTTTGCGGGGAGTTCACGTCCTGACTTTC.

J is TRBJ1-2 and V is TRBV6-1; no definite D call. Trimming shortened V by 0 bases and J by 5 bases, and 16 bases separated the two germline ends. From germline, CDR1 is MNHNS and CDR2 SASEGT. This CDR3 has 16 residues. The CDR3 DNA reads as TGTGCCAGCAGTGAAGCGCTCAGTAATTCCATTTATGGCTACACCTTC. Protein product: CASSEALSNSIYGYTF.

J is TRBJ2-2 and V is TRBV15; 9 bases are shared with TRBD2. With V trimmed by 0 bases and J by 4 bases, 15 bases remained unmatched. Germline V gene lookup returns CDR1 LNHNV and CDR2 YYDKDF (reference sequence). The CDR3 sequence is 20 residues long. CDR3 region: CATSRERRSSGRTSTGELFF. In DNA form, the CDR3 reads TGTGCCACCAGCAGAGAAAGGAGGAGCAGCGGGAGGACTAGCACCGGGGAGCTGTTTTTT.

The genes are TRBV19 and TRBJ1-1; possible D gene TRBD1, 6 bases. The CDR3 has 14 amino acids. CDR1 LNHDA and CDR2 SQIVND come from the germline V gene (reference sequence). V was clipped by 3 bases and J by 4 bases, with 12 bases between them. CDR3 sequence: CASSIQGWGTEAFF. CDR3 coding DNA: TGTGCCAGTAGTATCCAGGGGTGGGGCACTGAAGCTTTCTTT. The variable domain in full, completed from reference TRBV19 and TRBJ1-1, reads DGGITQSPKYLFRKEGQNVTLSCEQNLNHDAMYWYRQDPGQGLRLIYYSQIVNDFQKGDIAEGYSVSREKKESFPLTVTSAQKNPTAFYLCASSIQGWGTEAFFGQGTRLTVV.

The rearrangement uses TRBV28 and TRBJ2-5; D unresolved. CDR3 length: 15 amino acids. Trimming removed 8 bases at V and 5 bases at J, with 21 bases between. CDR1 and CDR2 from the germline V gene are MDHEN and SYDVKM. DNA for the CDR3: TGTGCCAGCGCACCGATAACGACCCCGGGTGAGACCCAGTACTTC. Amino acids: CASAPITTPGETQYF.

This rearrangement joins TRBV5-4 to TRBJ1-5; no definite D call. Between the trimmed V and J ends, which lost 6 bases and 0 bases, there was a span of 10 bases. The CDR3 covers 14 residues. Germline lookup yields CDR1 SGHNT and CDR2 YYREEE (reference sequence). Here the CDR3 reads CASTFLGSNQPQHF. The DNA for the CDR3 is TGTGCCAGCACCTTCCTAGGTAGCAATCAGCCCCAGCATTTT.

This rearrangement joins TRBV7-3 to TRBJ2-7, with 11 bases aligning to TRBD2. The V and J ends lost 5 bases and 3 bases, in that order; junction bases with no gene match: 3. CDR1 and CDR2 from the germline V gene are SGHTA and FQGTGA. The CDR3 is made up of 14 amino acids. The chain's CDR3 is CASSVAGGVYEQYF. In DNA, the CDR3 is TGTGCCAGCAGCGTAGCGGGAGGGGTCTACGAGCAGTACTTC. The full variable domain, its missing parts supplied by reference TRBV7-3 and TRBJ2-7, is GAGVSQTPSNKVTEKGKYVELRCDPISGHTALYWYRQSLGQGPEFLIYFQGTGAADDSGLPNDRFFAVRPEGSVSTLKIQRTERGDSAVYLCASSVAGGVYEQYFGPGTRLTVT.

CDR3 sequence: CASSLNLQDQETQYF. The DNA of the CDR3 is TGTGCCAGCAGTCTTAATCTCCAGGACCAAGAGACCCAGTACTTC. This sequence joins TRBV28 and TRBJ2-5; no definite D call. Per germline, CDR1 MDHEN and CDR2 SYDVKM. V dropped 5 bases and J dropped 0 bases, with 13 bases sitting between them. The CDR3 is 15 residues long. Complete variable domain (other parts from reference TRBV28 and TRBJ2-5): DVKVTQSSRYLVKRTGEKVFLECVQDMDHENMFWYRQDPGLGLRLIYFSYDVKMKEKGDIPEGYSVSREKKERFSLILESASTNQTSMYLCASSLNLQDQETQYFGPGTRLLVL.